This T cell receptor beta chain was identified during a study of blood T cell repertoires in COVID-19. Across the study: The United States, Italy and Spain provided the acute and convalescent COVID-19 samples. PBMCs, B-cell-depleted T cells, or T cells were the source of the cDNA or gDNA that made up the material.

This CDR3 comprises 15 residues. With 0 bases removed from V and 2 bases from J, the gap between germline ends came to 9 bases. Germline V gives CDR1 SGDLS, CDR2 YYNGEE. Produced via immunoSEQ multiplex PCR; TCRdb's table is partial and in-frame only. The repertoire consists of about 240,000 clones, with about 80% occurring once and the leading ten covering more than 8%. V usage is TRBV9 and J usage is TRBJ1-5; D perhaps matches TRBD1 (6 bases). The sequencing input was peripheral blood. The sequence came from a woman aged 80 or over with acute or convalescent COVID-19. The CDR3 nucleotides read TGTGCCAGCAGCGTAGGGGCAGGGGGCAATCAGCCCCAGCATTTT. This translates into CASSVGAGGNQPQHF.